Detailed here is one TCR beta chain. Its antigen is undetermined. Produced via immunoSEQ multiplex PCR; TCRdb's table is partial and in-frame only. The data show roughly 100,000 clones, approximately 85% seen once. The ends were cut back, 0 bases at V and 6 bases at J, with 8 bases in the middle. Germline V gene lookup returns CDR1 SEHNR and CDR2 FQNEAQ (reference sequence). This CDR3 is built from 13 residues. The data were taken from a study of T cell clones after liver transplantation. Whole-study context: In this trial, immunosuppression withdrawal was attempted within 2 years of liver transplant.

Study-level findings and limits: Donor-reactive sequences fell more than third party-reactive ones, suggesting partial deletion.

J is TRBJ1-2 and V is TRBV7-9; no clear D gene. The sequence was collected from a human donor who received a liver transplant. The specimen comprised CD4+ T cells from blood, sampled before liver transplant. The CDR3 region has the DNA TGTGCCAGCAGCTTAGCTGCCGGTAATGGCTACACCTTC. Encoded protein: CASSLAAGNGYTF.